This TCR beta chain was profiled in a study of shared clonotypes between healthy human individuals. The protocol was immunoSEQ multiplex PCR, while the TCRdb copy is restricted to in-frame clones and leaves out a portion. The table includes about half a million clones, roughly three quarters detected once. The V end lost 6 bases, the J end lost 10 bases, and 13 bases lay between the germline ends. The germline V gene has CDR1 MNHNS and CDR2 SASEGT. The CDR3 is made up of 13 amino acids. A remark on this clone: Its target is not known.

Study-wide findings and caveats: The authors expected sequencing depth to affect clonotype sharing among donors. Tissues were not sampled, only blood, and their repertoires likely differ.

The rearrangement links TRBV6-1 to TRBJ1-6; D gene uncertain. This sequence originates from a middle-aged woman in good health. Some clones in this sample may be carry-over from other donors' samples. Sequencing was performed on PBMCs. CDR3 coding DNA: TGTGCCAGCAGCCTAACGATTCGCTCACCCCTCCACTTT. Residues: CASSLTIRSPLHF.